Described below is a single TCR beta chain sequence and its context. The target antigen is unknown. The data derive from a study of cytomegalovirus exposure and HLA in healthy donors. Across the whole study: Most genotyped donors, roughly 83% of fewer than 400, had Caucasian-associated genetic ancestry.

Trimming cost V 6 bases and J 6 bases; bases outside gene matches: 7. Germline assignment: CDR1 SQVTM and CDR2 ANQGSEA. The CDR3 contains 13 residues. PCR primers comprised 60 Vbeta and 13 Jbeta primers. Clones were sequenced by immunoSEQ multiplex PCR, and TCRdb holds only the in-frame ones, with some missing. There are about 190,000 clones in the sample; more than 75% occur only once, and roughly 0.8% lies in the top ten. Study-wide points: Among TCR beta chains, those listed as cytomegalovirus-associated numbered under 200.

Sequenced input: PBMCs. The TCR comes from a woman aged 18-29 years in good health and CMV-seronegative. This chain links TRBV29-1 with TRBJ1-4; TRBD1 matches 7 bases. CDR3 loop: CSVQGVNDEKLFF. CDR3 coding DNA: TGCAGCGTCCAGGGGGTTAACGATGAAAAACTGTTTTTT.